This record covers a single TCR beta chain. This entry comes from a study of control samples from healthy donors and cancer patients. The data were produced by immunoSEQ multiplex PCR, yet TCRdb's version contains in-frame clones alone and is incomplete. The sample has around 190,000 clones, over 85% seen once. The CDR3 is 15 residues long. The J segment lost 5 bases and the V segment lost 6 bases, leaving 7 bases of the junction unmatched. Germline CDR1 reads MDHEN; CDR2 reads SYDVKM. V usage is TRBV28 and J usage is TRBJ2-2, with TRBD1 matching over 9 bases. What was sequenced was blood. This sequence was found in a man younger than 40 in good health. CDR3 nucleotides: TGTGCCAGCAGCCGAGGACAGGGGCGGACCGGGGAGCTGTTTTTT. Protein product: CASSRGQGRTGELFF. The full variable domain, rest sourced from reference TRBV28 and TRBJ2-2, is DVKVTQSSRYLVKRTGEKVFLECVQDMDHENMFWYRQDPGLGLRLIYFSYDVKMKEKGDIPEGYSVSREKKERFSLILESASTNQTSMYLCASSRGQGRTGELFFGEGSRLTVL.